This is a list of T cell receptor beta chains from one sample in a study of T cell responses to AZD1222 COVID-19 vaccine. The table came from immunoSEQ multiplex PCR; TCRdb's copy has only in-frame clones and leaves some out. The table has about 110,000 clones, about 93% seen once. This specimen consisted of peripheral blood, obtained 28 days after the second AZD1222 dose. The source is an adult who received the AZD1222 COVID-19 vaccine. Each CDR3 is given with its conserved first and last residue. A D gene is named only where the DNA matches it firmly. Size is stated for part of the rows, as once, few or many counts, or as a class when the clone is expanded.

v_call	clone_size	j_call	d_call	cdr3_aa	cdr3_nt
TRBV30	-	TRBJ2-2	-	CAWRRGSGPTGELFF	TGTGCCTGGAGAAGGGGGTCAGGGCCCACCGGGGAGCTGTTTTTT
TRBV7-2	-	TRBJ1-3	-	CASSLATRGMDTIYF	TGTGCCAGCAGCTTAGCCACGAGGGGGATGGACACCATATATTTT
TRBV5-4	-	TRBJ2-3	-	CASSRTGGASTDTQYF	TGTGCCAGCAGCAGGACTGGCGGGGCTAGCACAGATACGCAGTATTTT
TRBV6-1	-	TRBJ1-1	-	CASSEVLSTEAFF	TGTGCCAGCAGTGAAGTTCTAAGTACTGAAGCTTTCTTT
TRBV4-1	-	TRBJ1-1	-	CASSHQGPTEAFF	TGCGCCAGCAGCCACCAGGGGCCCACTGAAGCTTTCTTT
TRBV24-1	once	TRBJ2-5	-	CATSDVIGGETQYF	TGTGCCACCAGTGATGTCATCGGCGGAGAGACCCAGTACTTC
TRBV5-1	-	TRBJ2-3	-	CASKTGITDTQYF	TGCGCCAGCAAAACAGGGATTACAGATACGCAGTATTTT
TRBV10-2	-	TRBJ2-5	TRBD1	CASSDRDRGRETQYF	TGCGCCAGCAGTGACAGGGACAGGGGTCGGGAGACCCAGTACTTC
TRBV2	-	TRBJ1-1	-	CASSEAGVGAFF	TGTGCCAGCAGTGAAGCAGGGGTGGGTGCTTTCTTT
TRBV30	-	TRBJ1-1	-	CAWIGEGNTEAFF	TGTGCCTGGATCGGGGAGGGGAACACTGAAGCTTTCTTT
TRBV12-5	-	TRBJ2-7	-	CASGLSGAINEQYF	TGTGCTAGTGGTTTGTCGGGGGCTATCAACGAGCAGTACTTC